Below, 8 T cell receptor beta chains from the same sample are listed, as sequenced in a study of blood T cell repertoires in COVID-19. This table comes from immunoSEQ multiplex PCR, and its TCRdb copy is limited to in-frame clones, with some not included. The sample records some 70,000 clones, 90% being singletons. The sample consisted of peripheral blood. The receptors originated from a man aged 45-60 years with acute or convalescent COVID-19.

The genes are TRBV6-5 and TRBJ2-5; 7 nucleotides line up with TRBD2. V shed 5 bases, J shed 2 bases, and the junction held 8 bases outside the gene matches. Germline V gene sequence: CDR1 MNHEY, CDR2 SVGAGI. The CDR3 loop spans 15 amino acids. CDR3 nucleotide sequence: TGTGCCAGCAGTAGGACTAGTATGGGGCAAGAGACCCAGTACTTC. Protein product: CASSRTSMGQETQYF.

The CDR3 loop is CAIETGNYGYTF. The CDR3, as DNA: TGTGCCATCGAGACGGGTAACTATGGCTACACCTTC. V usage is TRBV6-5 and J usage is TRBJ1-2, with D unclear. Trimming removed 10 bases from V and 1 base from J, with 10 bases in between. This CDR3 spans 12 amino acids. In germline, CDR1 is MNHEY, CDR2 SVGAGI.

The chain carries TRBV29-1 and TRBJ2-4; D might be TRBD1 (6 bases). CDR3 length: 13 amino acids. Germline V gene sequence: CDR1 SQVTM, CDR2 ANQGSEA. The germline V and J ends were trimmed by 6 bases and 4 bases, with 13 bases remaining between them. In nucleotides, the CDR3 is TGCAGCGTCCTTCACAGGGAGAAAAACATTCAGTACTTC. Its translation is CSVLHREKNIQYF.

The chain combines TRBV24-1 with TRBJ2-3; 8 bases match TRBD1. V dropped 3 bases and J dropped 6; count of bases not matched to a gene: 7. Germline V gives CDR1 KGHDR, CDR2 SFDVKD. The CDR3 loop spans 15 amino acids. The CDR3 is CATSDRQGASDTQYF. The CDR3 DNA sequence: TGTGCCACCAGTGATCGGCAGGGGGCATCGGATACGCAGTATTTT.

The J gene is TRBJ2-7, the V gene TRBV7-2, with 9 bases lining up with TRBD2. CDR1 and CDR2 from the germline V gene are SGHTA and FQGNSA. The CDR3 runs 18 residues. V lost 2 bases to trimming and J lost 1 base; unmatched junction nucleotides: 12. The CDR3 is CASSLFPRLAESSYEQYF. The CDR3 DNA reads TGTGCCAGCAGCTTATTCCCCAGACTAGCGGAGTCTTCCTACGAGCAGTACTTC.

V is TRBV18 and J is TRBJ2-1, with D possibly TRBD1 on 6 matching bases. Trimming cost V 2 bases and J 6 bases, with 20 bases left between them. The CDR3 is made up of 17 amino acids. Germline V gives CDR1 KGHSH, CDR2 LQKENI. The CDR3 region is CASSPRGSGHQFNEQFF. In nucleotides, the CDR3 is TGTGCCAGCTCACCAAGAGGCTCGGGACATCAGTTCAATGAGCAGTTCTTC.

This clone was recorded once. The rearrangement links TRBV27 to TRBJ2-2; 8 bases are shared with TRBD2. V lost 5 bases and J lost 3; bases outside the gene matches: 11. This CDR3 is built from 17 residues. Germline-derived CDR1 and CDR2 are MNHEY and SMNVEV (reference sequence). DNA for the CDR3: TGTGCCAGCAGTAGCCCGGGAGCGGGAGAATACACCGGGGAGCTGTTTTTT. It is translated as CASSSPGAGEYTGELFF.

V gene TRBV4-3 combines with J gene TRBJ2-1, with D uncertain. V lost 1 base to trimming and J lost 8 bases, with 12 bases between them. Germline CDR1 and CDR2: LGHNA and YSLEER. The CDR3 loop spans 14 amino acids. CDR3 DNA: TGCGCCAGCAGCCAAGCGGTGTTTAACGATGAGCAGTTCTTC. It encodes CASSQAVFNDEQFF.